One sample yielded the 30 T cell receptor beta chains listed below, sequenced in a study of blood T cell repertoires in COVID-19 (TCRdb year 2020). The method behind the library was the immunoSEQ multiplex PCR assay. TCRdb's version of the immuneACCESS table is confined to in-frame rearrangements and falls short of the full clone set. An unresolved V gene accounts for under half of the shortfall where checked; the remainder is of unknown origin. The sample table contains some 33,000 clones; only one count was recorded for about nine tenths of them. Roughly 5.7% of the sample is held by the ten biggest clonotypes. The source material was peripheral blood. The origin of the receptors is a human donor in a cohort sampled during active COVID-19.

This sequence joins TRBV18 and TRBJ1-5; D gene unclear. Germline V gene sequence: CDR1 KGHSH, CDR2 LQKENI. V lost 4 bases and J lost 7, with 17 bases in between. This CDR3 has 15 residues. The CDR3 reads CASSHNPINQQPQHF. CDR3 nucleotide sequence: TGTGCCAGCTCACACAACCCCATTAATCAACAGCCCCAGCATTTT.

This chain connects TRBV24-1 to TRBJ2-5, with TRBD1 as a possible D gene (6 bases). Germline loops: CDR1 KGHDR, CDR2 SFDVKD. This CDR3 is built from 11 residues. V was pared by 9 bases and J by 4 bases, with 8 bases between. CDR3 sequence (DNA): TGTGCCACCGCGACAGGAGAGACCCAGTACTTC. Residues: CATATGETQYF.

This chain connects TRBV11-3 to TRBJ2-3; TRBD2 matches at 11 bases. The V segment lost 3 bases and the J segment 5 bases; nucleotides outside the gene matches: 7. The germline CDR1 and CDR2 sequences are SGHNT and YENEEA. This CDR3 spans 16 amino acids. This chain's CDR3 is CASSFLAGGGGDTQYF. The CDR3 DNA sequence: TGTGCCAGCAGCTTCCTAGCGGGAGGAGGGGGAGATACGCAGTATTTT.

This chain uses TRBV3-1 (or the pseudogene TRBV3-2) with TRBJ2-5; 13 bases align to TRBD2. J gave up 7 bases and V 5 bases, and 10 bases lay outside the gene matches. The germline CDR1 and CDR2 sequences are LGHDT and YNNKEL (reference sequence). The CDR3 totals 16 residues. The CDR3 sequence: CASSNGLAGVPGTQYF. The CDR3 DNA follows: TGTGCCAGCAGCAACGGACTAGCGGGAGTCCCTGGGACCCAGTACTTC.

V usage is TRBV18 and J usage is TRBJ2-5; D may be TRBD2 (5 bases). Germline loops: CDR1 KGHSH, CDR2 LQKENI. CDR3 length: 13 residues. V lost 3 bases to trimming and J lost 6 bases, with 11 bases between them. The CDR3 DNA is TGTGCCAGCTCACCTTCGAGGGTGAAGACCCAGTACTTC. It is translated as CASSPSRVKTQYF.

V and J are TRBV7-8 and TRBJ2-1; the match to TRBD2 covers 9 bases. V was clipped by 5 bases and J by 7 bases; unmatched bases: 9. This CDR3 is built from 15 residues. The germline CDR1 and CDR2 sequences are SGHVS and FQNEAQ. The CDR3 DNA follows: TGTGCCAGCAGCCCAGAAGTAGCGGGAGTTAATGAGCAGTTCTTC. This codes for CASSPEVAGVNEQFF. The full variable domain, in which reference TRBV7-8 and TRBJ2-1 provide the parts outside the CDR3, is GAGVSQSPRYKVAKRGQDVALRCDPISGHVSLFWYQQALGQGPEFLTYFQNEAQLDKSGLPSDRFFAERPEGSVSTLKIQRTQQEDSAVYLCASSPEVAGVNEQFFGPGTRLTVL.

The chain has TRBV7-2 and TRBJ2-1; D is perhaps TRBD1 (6 bases). Looked up from germline, CDR1 is SGHTA and CDR2 is FQGNSA. V was pared by 3 bases and J by 7 bases, with 16 bases between. This CDR3 spans 15 amino acids. CDR3 residues: CASSFWQGLGNEQFF. The DNA for the CDR3 is TGTGCCAGCAGCTTTTGGCAGGGGCTGGGGAATGAGCAGTTCTTC.

This chain links TRBV6-2 or TRBV6-3 with TRBJ2-7, with D perhaps TRBD2 (7 bases). In germline, CDR1 is MNHEY, CDR2 SVGEGT. The CDR3 extends over 15 amino acids. Trimming removed 4 bases at V and 5 bases at J, with 18 bases between. CDR3 nucleotides: TGTGCCAGCAGTTGGGGGGGGGCCGCCAACAACGAGCAGTACGTC. Encoded protein: CASSWGGAANNEQYV.

This chain links TRBV7-9 with TRBJ1-3; no reliable D call. The CDR3 extends over 15 amino acids. Trimming stripped 5 bases from V and 2 bases from J, with 13 bases between. The V gene's germline CDR1 is SEHNR and CDR2 FQNEAQ (reference sequence). CDR3 sequence (DNA): TGTGCCAGCAGCCCTATGGGTGCGGCTGGAAACACCATATATTTT. Its translation is CASSPMGAAGNTIYF.

The chain recombines TRBV9 with TRBJ1-2; TRBD1 is a possible D gene (5 bases). Per germline, CDR1 SGDLS and CDR2 YYNGEE. The CDR3 runs to 15 residues. V lost 0 bases, J lost 8 bases, and 17 bases lay in between. The CDR3 protein is CASSVAEPLQGGYTF. CDR3 nucleotides: TGTGCCAGCAGCGTAGCTGAGCCCCTTCAGGGAGGCTACACCTTC.

The chain is built from TRBV18 and TRBJ2-7; 9 positions agree with TRBD1. V was pared by 6 bases and J by 1 base, with 7 bases of the junction left unmatched. The germline gives CDR1 KGHSH, CDR2 LQKENI. CDR3 length equals 15 residues. CDR3 loop: CASSAGTGLSYEQYV. The CDR3 DNA is TGTGCCAGCTCCGCCGGGACAGGGTTATCCTACGAGCAGTACGTC.

The chain carries TRBV18 and TRBJ1-1; the D gene is possibly TRBD1 (5 bases). Between the trimmed V and J ends, which lost 2 bases and 2 bases, there was a span of 12 bases. The CDR3 length is 15 residues. Germline loops: CDR1 KGHSH, CDR2 LQKENI. In DNA, the CDR3 is TGTGCCAGCTCACCAGTTGCGACAGCTAACACTGAAGCTTTCTTT. As protein: CASSPVATANTEAFF.

CDR3 region: CASTRTGDGYTF. The CDR3 bases are TGTGCCAGCACAAGGACAGGGGATGGCTACACCTTC. The chain employs TRBV6-5 and TRBJ1-2, with 9 bases identical to TRBD1. Germline CDR1 is MNHEY and CDR2 is SVGAGI. This CDR3 is 12 amino acids long. Losses at the gene ends were 7 bases for V and 6 bases for J; bases not matched to a gene: 3.

This chain uses TRBV28 with TRBJ2-3; D perhaps matches TRBD1 (6 bases). The CDR3 has 18 residues. Trimming pared 5 bases from V and 6 bases from J, leaving 27 bases between. Germline loops: CDR1 MDHEN, CDR2 SYDVKM. The CDR3 sequence is CASSGRGSVVVFLDTQYF. For the CDR3, the DNA is TGTGCCAGCAGTGGCAGGGGCTCTGTTGTGGTGTTCTTGGATACGCAGTATTTT.

This clone was seen once. The chain is built from TRBV18 and TRBJ2-7; 7 nucleotides match TRBD1. Losses at the gene ends were 1 base for V and 5 bases for J; bases not matched to a gene: 8. Germline CDR1 and CDR2: KGHSH and LQKENI. The CDR3 extends over 15 amino acids. For the CDR3, the DNA is TGTGCCAGCTCACCACAGGGGGCGATACCCCACGAGCAGTACGTC. It specifies CASSPQGAIPHEQYV.

This clone was seen just once. J is TRBJ1-2 and V is TRBV6-5; 8 bases align to TRBD1. Trimming took 8 bases from V and 1 from J; bases not matched to a gene: 6. Germline lookup yields CDR1 MNHEY and CDR2 SVGAGI. The CDR3 length is 14 residues. CDR3 region: CASCPGQGNYGYTF. CDR3 nucleotides: TGTGCCAGCTGCCCCGGACAGGGTAACTATGGCTACACCTTC.

This chain joins TRBV10-3 and TRBJ2-3; TRBD2 matches 9 bases. CDR3 length: 16 residues. Per germline, CDR1 ENHRY and CDR2 SYGVKD. The junction had 6 bases not matched to a gene; V was cut back by 5 bases and J by 0 bases. The CDR3 DNA follows: TGTGCCATCAGTTCTAGCGGGGCCACTAGCACAGATACGCAGTATTTT. Translated, it gives CAISSSGATSTDTQYF.

This chain uses TRBV6-1 with TRBJ2-7; the match to TRBD1 covers 9 bases. This CDR3 region has 16 residues. Looked up from germline, CDR1 is MNHNS and CDR2 is SASEGT. Trimming cost V 4 bases and J 7 bases; bases outside gene matches: 14. CDR3 bases: TGTGCCAGCAGTGTGTTACCGGGACAGGGATCAGGGGAGCAGTACGTC. This gives the protein CASSVLPGQGSGEQYV.

In this sample, this clone turned up once. This chain links TRBV5-1 with TRBJ1-5; tentative D call: TRBD1 (5 bases). Deletions cut 0 bases from V and 7 bases from J, with 14 bases between. This CDR3 is 15 amino acids long. Per germline, CDR1 SGHRS and CDR2 YFSETQ. This CDR3 reads CASSLEGVAYQPQHF. The DNA for the CDR3 is TGCGCCAGCAGCTTGGAAGGGGTGGCATACCAGCCCCAGCATTTT.

The V call is TRBV19, the J call TRBJ2-2, with 10 bases fitting TRBD1. Germline assignment: CDR1 LNHDA and CDR2 SQIVND (reference sequence). The CDR3 totals 17 residues. Trimming cost V 9 bases and J 5 bases; bases outside gene matches: 15. CDR3 residues: CASLPSDRGLMTGELFF. CDR3 coding DNA: TGTGCCAGCCTCCCGAGCGACAGGGGGCTAATGACCGGGGAGCTGTTTTTT.

This chain joins TRBV30 and TRBJ1-5; the D gene is possibly TRBD1 (5 bases). Germline V gives CDR1 GTSNPN, CDR2 SVGIG (reference sequence). V lost 1 base to trimming and J lost 4 bases, with 14 bases between them. The length of the CDR3 is 15 residues. The CDR3 loop is CAWSENAGRNQPQHF. CDR3 sequence (DNA): TGTGCCTGGAGTGAAAACGCAGGGCGGAATCAGCCCCAGCATTTT.

The chain recombines TRBV19 with TRBJ2-3, with TRBD2 matching over 7 bases. Germline CDR1 and CDR2: LNHDA and SQIVND (reference sequence). V lost 6 bases, J lost 4 bases, and 7 bases stayed unmatched. The CDR3 sequence is 14 residues long. CDR3 sequence reads: CASRGSGLPDTQYF. CDR3 bases: TGTGCCAGTAGGGGTAGCGGGCTACCAGATACGCAGTATTTT.

CDR3 region: CASSLPSGGSYNEQFF. Written as DNA, the CDR3 is TGCGCCAGCAGCTTACCTAGCGGGGGCTCCTACAATGAGCAGTTCTTC. The V gene is TRBV5-1, the J gene TRBJ2-1; 10 bases align to TRBD2. Germline loops: CDR1 SGHRS, CDR2 YFSETQ. Trimming removed 2 bases from V and 0 bases from J; junction bases left unmatched: 2. The CDR3 runs to 16 residues.

The chain links TRBV7-2 to TRBJ1-4; D remains unclear. This CDR3 region has 16 residues. Germline V gives CDR1 SGHTA, CDR2 FQGNSA. The V end lost 4 bases, the J end lost 0 bases, and 12 bases lay between the germline ends. CDR3 protein: CASSSSGTATNEKLFF. In DNA form, the CDR3 reads TGTGCCAGCAGCTCAAGTGGTACAGCAACTAATGAAAAACTGTTTTTT. The variable domain in full, with the rest retrieved from reference TRBV7-2 and TRBJ1-4, is GAGVSQSPSNKVTEKGKDVELRCDPISGHTALYWYRQSLGQGLEFLIYFQGNSAPDKSGLPSDRFSAERTGGSVSTLTIQRTQQEDSAVYLCASSSSGTATNEKLFFGSGTQLSVL.

A few counts support this clone. This sequence joins TRBV5-4 and TRBJ2-1, with no clear D. This CDR3 has 16 amino acids. The germline V gene has CDR1 SGHNT and CDR2 YYREEE (reference sequence). Deletions cut 1 base from V and 0 bases from J, with 11 bases between. Here the CDR3 reads CASSLFGGFSYNEQFF. In DNA, the CDR3 is TGTGCCAGCAGCTTGTTTGGCGGTTTCTCCTACAATGAGCAGTTCTTC.

This clone was recorded once. V and J are TRBV28 and TRBJ1-1; D perhaps matches TRBD1 (6 bases). The CDR3 has 11 residues. CDR1 is MDHEN, CDR2 SYDVKM, per germline. The CDR3 coding sequence is TGTGCAGGCAGGGGGAACACTGAAGCTTTCTTT. This codes for CAGRGNTEAFF.

The rearrangement joins TRBV5-1 to TRBJ2-1, with 14 bases fitting TRBD2. With 4 bases clipped from V and 7 bases from J, the junction kept 13 bases outside the gene matches. This CDR3 comprises 18 residues. CDR1 and CDR2 (germline): SGHRS, YFSETQ. CDR3 nucleotide sequence: TGCGCCAGCAGCCCGGAACCTCCCGGGACTAGCGGGAGAAATGAGCAGTTCTTC. Its protein product is CASSPEPPGTSGRNEQFF.

This clone was observed once. The chain links TRBV18 to TRBJ1-6; no reliable D call. The germline gives CDR1 KGHSH, CDR2 LQKENI. This CDR3 has 16 amino acids. V was cut by 2 bases and J by 7 bases, with 15 bases left in between. In DNA, the CDR3 is TGTGCCAGCTCACCAATCCCCCCGGGTGTCAATTCACCCCTCCACTTT. Protein sequence: CASSPIPPGVNSPLHF. The full variable domain, rest sourced from reference TRBV18 and TRBJ1-6, is NAGVMQNPRHLVRRRGQEARLRCSPMKGHSHVYWYRQLPEEGLKFMVYLQKENIIDESGMPKERFSAEFPKEGPSILRIQQVVRGDSAAYFCASSPIPPGVNSPLHFGNGTRLTVT.

CDR3: CASRSAGVTDTQYF. CDR3 nucleotide sequence: TGTGCCAGCAGGTCAGCGGGGGTGACAGATACGCAGTATTTT. This chain uses TRBV6-5 with TRBJ2-3, with 8 bases aligning to TRBD2. V was clipped by 6 bases and J by 3 bases; unmatched bases: 5. The CDR3 covers 14 residues. Germline values: CDR1 MNHEY, CDR2 SVGAGI.

This clone has a single count. The chain employs TRBV28 and TRBJ2-1; no clear D gene. V lost 11 bases to trimming and J lost 7 bases, with 9 bases between them. Germline V gene lookup returns CDR1 MDHEN and CDR2 SYDVKM. This CDR3 region has 10 residues. The CDR3 region is CACFGNEQFF. The CDR3 bases are TGTGCCTGCTTCGGGAATGAGCAGTTCTTC.